This note documents a single T cell receptor beta chain sequence. The germline V gene has CDR1 MNHEY and CDR2 SVGAGI. The CDR3 consists of 13 residues. Trimming removed 8 bases from V and 0 bases from J, with 8 bases in between. This entry is derived from a study of cytomegalovirus exposure and HLA in healthy donors. PCR primers comprised 60 Vbeta and 13 Jbeta primers. TCRdb's copy holds only in-frame clones and misses some; the assay was immunoSEQ multiplex PCR. Its clone listing holds approximately 120,000 clones. Sequencing used PBMCs. The chain has TRBV6-5 and TRBJ1-3, with D hard to call. This TCR derives from a woman aged 55-69 years in good health and CMV-seronegative. The CDR3 DNA sequence: TGTGCCAGCTACCCCTACTCTGGAAACACCATATATTTT. Translating it yields CASYPYSGNTIYF.